This T cell receptor (beta chain) was sequenced for a study of T-cell reconstitution after alpha-beta-depleted transplantation in children. Comments on this clonotype: Antigen: not known.

A library of TCRbeta sequences, prepared with unique molecular identifiers, was generated. TCRdb reanalysed the PCR reads using MiXCR and keeps one entry per CDR3 protein. The sample lists about 420,000 distinct CDR3 sequences, about 16% seen once, with 25% to 30% in the top ten. Findings of the study overall: Recipient T cells and thymic progenitors that survived were the source of the high TCRbeta diversity seen at day 60 in some patients. About two months after transplant, alpha-beta T cells reportedly came from several hundred expanded graft clones. It was newly produced T cells that mostly accounted for T-cell counts and diversity one year after transplant.

The sequence came from a boy in the first two years of life who had a stem cell transplant for Wiskott-Aldrich syndrome, so the T cells may come from the graft donor. The sequencing used PBMCs, mostly from graft donor cells, collected 360 days after TCRalphabeta/CD19-depleted stem cell transplant.

The CDR3 sequence: CSATLAGGTSYNEQFF. For the CDR3, the DNA is TGCAGTGCCACCCTAGCGGGAGGCACCTCCTACAATGAGCAGTTCTTC. This rearrangement joins TRBV20-1 to TRBJ2-1, with 11 bases that match TRBD2. Germline V gene lookup returns CDR1 DFQATT and CDR2 SNEGSKA (reference sequence). With 6 bases clipped from V and 0 bases from J, the junction kept 7 bases outside the gene matches. The CDR3 extends over 16 amino acids.